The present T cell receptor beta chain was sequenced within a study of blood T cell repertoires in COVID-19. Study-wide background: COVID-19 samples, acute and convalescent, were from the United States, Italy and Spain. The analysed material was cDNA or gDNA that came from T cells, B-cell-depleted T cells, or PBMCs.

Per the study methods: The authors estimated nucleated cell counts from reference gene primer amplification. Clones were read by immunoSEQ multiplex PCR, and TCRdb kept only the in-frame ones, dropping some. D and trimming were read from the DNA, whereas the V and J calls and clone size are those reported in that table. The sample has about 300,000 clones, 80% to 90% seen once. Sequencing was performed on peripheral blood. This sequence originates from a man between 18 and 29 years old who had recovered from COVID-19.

The CDR3 sequence: CASSLQDNEQFF. The CDR3 DNA follows: TGTGCCAGCAGCTTGCAGGACAATGAGCAGTTCTTC. The chain joins TRBV5-4 to TRBJ2-1; no firm D call. The CDR3 runs 12 residues. V gave up 1 base and J gave up 5 bases, with 4 bases separating them. The V gene's germline CDR1 is SGHNT and CDR2 YYREEE (reference sequence).